This TCR beta chain was profiled in a study of shared clonotypes between healthy human individuals. Study context: CD4 naive cells filled three plates per donor, CD4 memory three, CD8 naive two and CD8 memory one. Points from the study as a whole: Some naive CD4 clonotypes, about 5.5%, turned up in common across several donors.

Donors comprised only Caucasian adults living in Nashville, Tennessee. CDR1 and CDR2 from the germline V gene are SGHRS and YFSETQ. This CDR3 is built from 16 residues. V shed 0 bases and J shed 4 bases, with 17 bases lying between them. Points on this clone: The antigen is unknown.

Here immunoSEQ multiplex PCR was the method, and the copy in TCRdb shows in-frame clones only, minus some. Of 2 million or so clones in the sample, about 95% are singletons; the top ten hold roughly 0.13%. V usage is TRBV5-1 and J usage is TRBJ2-7; possible D gene TRBD1, 6 bases. The sequence derives from a man between 18 and 35 years old in good health. The sequenced sample consisted of naive CD4+ T cells sorted from blood. The sample's subset: CD45RA+ positively selected. The CDR3 sequence is CASSLAVTGIVYEQYF. The CDR3 DNA reads as TGCGCCAGCAGCTTGGCCGTCACAGGGATTGTGTACGAGCAGTACTTC.